A selection of T cell receptor beta chains follows, all from one sample in a study of cytomegalovirus exposure and HLA in healthy donors. Libraries were prepared by immunoSEQ multiplex PCR; TCRdb keeps only in-frame clonotypes and omits some of them. The sample lists around 140,000 clones; 76% were seen once. Material for sequencing was PBMCs. The receptors originated from a female donor in good health and CMV-seropositive. The CDR3 runs from the conserved cysteine through the conserved F or W. The D gene is left open where the match is weak. Rows give clone size only sometimes, using once, few, many, or a class for an expanded clone.

clone size,V gene,D gene,J gene,CDR3 DNA,CDR3 protein
.,TRBV4-1,TRBD1,TRBJ2-2,TGCGCCAGCAGCCAATGGACAGGGCAGAACACCGGGGAGCTGTTTTTT,CASSQWTGQNTGELFF
few,TRBV10-3,TRBD1,TRBJ2-7,TGTGCCATCGGCCCGGGACAGGGCTCCTACGAGCAGTACTTC,CAIGPGQGSYEQYF
.,TRBV2,TRBD1,TRBJ1-5,TGTGCCAGCAGCCGGGACAGGGCAGGAGTGAGCAATCAGCCCCAGCATTTT,CASSRDRAGVSNQPQHF
.,TRBV2,TRBD1,TRBJ1-1,TGTGCCAGCAGTTGGACAGGGGAGGCTCCTTCGGCTTTCTTT,CASSWTGEAPSAFF
.,TRBV6-1,.,TRBJ1-1,TGTGCCAGCAATCCGGGACAATTGAACACTGAAGCTTTCTTT,CASNPGQLNTEAFF
few,TRBV7-9,TRBD1,TRBJ1-6,TGTGCCAGCAGCTTAGGGACAGGAGCTTCACCCCTCCACTTT,CASSLGTGASPLHF
.,TRBV7-6,.,TRBJ2-1,TGTGCCAGCAGCTTAGATCCCCTAAACAATGAGCAGTTCTTC,CASSLDPLNNEQFF
.,TRBV6-5,TRBD1,TRBJ1-2,TGTGCCAGCGGTCACGCCGGGACAGATGTCTCTGGCTACACCTTC,CASGHAGTDVSGYTF
few,TRBV6-5,.,TRBJ1-1,TGTGCCAGCAGGCGGAGTTTAAACACTGAAGCTTTCTTT,CASRRSLNTEAFF
.,TRBV7-6,TRBD1,TRBJ2-1,TGTGCCAGCAGCTTAGACGCGAACAGGGGCGGCAATGAGCAGTTCTTC,CASSLDANRGGNEQFF
.,TRBV7-2,.,TRBJ2-7,TGTGCCAGCAGCTTCGGCGGAGGGAACTACGAGCAGTACTTC,CASSFGGGNYEQYF
.,TRBV18,.,TRBJ2-7,TGTGCCAGCTCCCAATACCCGAGTGGGGGCGGTTTCTACGAGCAGTACTTC,CASSQYPSGGGFYEQYF
.,TRBV25-1,TRBD1,TRBJ2-7,TGTGCCAGCAGTACACAGGGGACCCAGTACGAGCAGTACTTC,CASSTQGTQYEQYF
.,TRBV5-1,TRBD1,TRBJ2-3,TGCGCCAGCAGCTTGCTGGGACAGGGCACAGATACGCAGTATTTT,CASSLLGQGTDTQYF
.,TRBV30,.,TRBJ2-5,TGTGCCTGGAGAATAACAGGGATTGGGGAGACCCAGTACTTC,CAWRITGIGETQYF
.,TRBV14,TRBD2,TRBJ2-1,TGTGCCAGCAGCCAACTAGCGGGCTGGTATGAGCAGTTCTTC,CASSQLAGWYEQFF
.,TRBV28,.,TRBJ2-1,TGTGCCAGCAGTTTAGGCGCGGCGAATGAGCAGTTCTTC,CASSLGAANEQFF
.,TRBV7-7,.,TRBJ2-1,TGTGCCAGCAGCCCCGGGAACAATGAGCAGTTCTTC,CASSPGNNEQFF
once,TRBV7-6,.,TRBJ2-3,TGTGCCAGCAGCTTAGCGTTAGCGGGCACAGATACGCAGTATTTT,CASSLALAGTDTQYF
.,TRBV7-9,.,TRBJ2-7,TGTGCCAGCAGCTTAGTGGTCCTGGGAGCCGAGCAGTACTTC,CASSLVVLGAEQYF
.,TRBV28,TRBD1,TRBJ1-2,TGTGCCAGCAACATACAGGGGGCCGATGGCTACACCTTC,CASNIQGADGYTF
.,TRBV6-1,TRBD1,TRBJ2-5,TGTGCCAGCAGAATAACAGGGGGCAGAGAGACCCAGTACTTC,CASRITGGRETQYF
few,TRBV9,TRBD2,TRBJ2-5,TGTGCCAGCAGCCCCTCTGGGGGAGCCGGGGGGGGAGAGACCCAGTACTTC,CASSPSGGAGGGETQYF
.,TRBV19,.,TRBJ2-5,TGTGCCAGTAGTCCCAAGGGGGTAGGGGCCCAGTACTTC,CASSPKGVGAQYF
.,TRBV29-1,TRBD1,TRBJ2-2,TGCAGCGTTCGACAGGGCCTCACCGGGGAGCTGTTTTTT,CSVRQGLTGELFF
.,TRBV6-5,.,TRBJ2-1,TGTGCCAGCAGGGAACTGGGGGGGGGCCTCGATGAGCAGTTCTTC,CASRELGGGLDEQFF
few,TRBV5-6,.,TRBJ1-1,TGTGCCAGCAGGCGTTATACAGGAAAAGCTGAAGCTTTCTTT,CASRRYTGKAEAFF
.,TRBV5-6,TRBD2,TRBJ2-3,TGTGCCAGCAGCTTCAAAAGCGGGGGACTAAGCACAGATACGCAGTATTTT,CASSFKSGGLSTDTQYF
.,TRBV6-5,.,TRBJ2-7,TGTGCCAGCAGCTACAGAGTCGGGGACTACGAGCAGTACTTC,CASSYRVGDYEQYF
.,TRBV18,.,TRBJ1-2,TGTGCCAGCTCACCACCGGAGGGGCTCTATGGCTACACCTTC,CASSPPEGLYGYTF
.,TRBV7-9,.,TRBJ1-5,TGTGCCAGCAGCCCGGGGGGGGAGCAGCCCCAGCATTTT,CASSPGGEQPQHF
.,TRBV28,.,TRBJ2-7,TGTGCCAGCACCTTGTCGGGGGAACGGGACTACGAGCAGTACTTC,CASTLSGERDYEQYF
.,TRBV27,.,TRBJ2-1,TGTGCCAGCAGGTCCCAGCGGGTGGGCAATGAGCAGTTCTTC,CASRSQRVGNEQFF
.,TRBV4-2,TRBD2,TRBJ2-1,TGTGCCAGCAGCCCGGATAGCGGGAGGAACAATGAGCAGTTCTTC,CASSPDSGRNNEQFF
.,TRBV27,.,TRBJ2-5,TGTGCCAGCAGTCCCCAGACAGGAAAAGAGACCCAGTACTTC,CASSPQTGKETQYF
few,TRBV7-6,TRBD2,TRBJ2-5,TGTGCCAGCAGCCGAACCCTAGCGGGCCACCAAGAGACCCAGTACTTC,CASSRTLAGHQETQYF
.,TRBV27,.,TRBJ2-6,TGTGCCAGCAGTTTATACAGGGTAGCTGGGGCCAACGTCCTGACTTTC,CASSLYRVAGANVLTF
once,TRBV14,.,TRBJ2-1,TGTGCCAGCAGCCAAGATCTGAGAGATGAGCAGTTCTTC,CASSQDLRDEQFF
.,TRBV14,.,TRBJ2-2,TGTGCCAGCAGCCCATCCGGGAGACTGACCGGGGAGCTGTTTTTT,CASSPSGRLTGELFF
.,TRBV7-9,.,TRBJ1-1,TGTGCCAGCAGCCTTAGGGCGCAGGGGATGAACACTGAAGCTTTCTTT,CASSLRAQGMNTEAFF
.,TRBV7-8,.,TRBJ2-3,TGTGCCAGCACCTCCCCAGCGAGTACAGATACGCAGTATTTT,CASTSPASTDTQYF
.,TRBV5-1,.,TRBJ1-1,TGCGCCAGCAGCTTGATCGCTTCAGGGTTGAACACTGAAGCTTTCTTT,CASSLIASGLNTEAFF
.,TRBV5-1,TRBD1,TRBJ1-2,TGCGCCAGCAGCTCTCAGGACAGGGTTGGCTACACCTTC,CASSSQDRVGYTF
.,TRBV7-2,.,TRBJ1-1,TGTGCCAGCAGCTACCAAGCGAACACTGAAGCTTTCTTT,CASSYQANTEAFF
.,TRBV7-2,.,TRBJ2-1,TGTGCCAGCTCAAGATACAGGGACAATGAGCAGTTCTTC,CASSRYRDNEQFF
.,TRBV6-1,.,TRBJ1-5,TGTGCCAGCAGTGGCAGTTTCAATCAGCCCCAGCATTTT,CASSGSFNQPQHF
.,TRBV5-4,.,TRBJ2-3,TGTGCCAGCAGCTTGGGTTGGGGGGACAGAGCCACAGATACGCAGTATTTT,CASSLGWGDRATDTQYF
.,TRBV2,TRBD2,TRBJ2-5,TGTGCCATCAGGGTAGCGGGGGCCAAAGAGACCCAGTACTTC,CAIRVAGAKETQYF
.,TRBV11-2,TRBD1,TRBJ2-3,TGTGCCAGCAGCCCCAGGACAGGGCGGAGCACAGATACGCAGTATTTT,CASSPRTGRSTDTQYF
.,TRBV6-1,TRBD2,TRBJ2-1,TGTGCCAGCAGTGAAGATGGCGGGAGTAAGAATGAGCAGTTCTTC,CASSEDGGSKNEQFF
.,TRBV5-6,.,TRBJ2-1,TGTGCCAGCAGCCTCGACAGACTAGAGTCCTACAATGAGCAGTTCTTC,CASSLDRLESYNEQFF
.,TRBV27,TRBD2,TRBJ2-3,TGTGCCAGCAGTTTGCTCGTCGTAGCGGGATCCCCAGATACGCAGTATTTT,CASSLLVVAGSPDTQYF
.,TRBV6-5,.,TRBJ1-1,TGTGCCAGCAGCCCAGGGAGGGCCACTGAAGCTTTCTTT,CASSPGRATEAFF